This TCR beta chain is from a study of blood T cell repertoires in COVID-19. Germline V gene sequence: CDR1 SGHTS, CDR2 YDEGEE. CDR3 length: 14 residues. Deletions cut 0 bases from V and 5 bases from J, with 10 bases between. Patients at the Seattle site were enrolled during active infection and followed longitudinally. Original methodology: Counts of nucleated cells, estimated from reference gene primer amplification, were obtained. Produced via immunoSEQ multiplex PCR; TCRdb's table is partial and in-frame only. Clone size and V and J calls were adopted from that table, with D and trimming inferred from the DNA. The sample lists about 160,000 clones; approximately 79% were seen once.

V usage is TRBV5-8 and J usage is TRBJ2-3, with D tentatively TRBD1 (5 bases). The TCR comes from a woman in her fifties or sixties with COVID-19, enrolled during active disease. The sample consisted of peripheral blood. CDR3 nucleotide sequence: TGTGCCAGCAGCTTGGGGGGCCCCCAAGATACGCAGTATTTT. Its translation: CASSLGGPQDTQYF.